The clone carrying this TCR beta chain turned up a few times. Its specificity is unknown. The CDR3 spans 12 residues. Deletions cut 4 bases from V and 2 bases from J, with 6 bases between. Per germline, CDR1 SGHVS and CDR2 FQNEAQ. Primers included in the PCR were 60 Vbeta and 13 Jbeta primers. The table came from immunoSEQ multiplex PCR; TCRdb's copy has only in-frame clones and leaves some out. The top ten clones hold over 1.5% of a sample with some 190,000 clones, about 81% of them seen once. The sample is drawn from a study of cytomegalovirus exposure and HLA in healthy donors. Findings and caveats of the study: In a later analysis, specific HLA alleles were associated with over 15,000 TCR beta sequences at a 0.05 false discovery rate. Highly shared variants forming one cluster were likely a sequencing artifact. Roughly 170 TCR beta chains were listed as cytomegalovirus-associated.

Sequenced: PBMCs. The chain links TRBV7-8 to TRBJ2-7; D possibly corresponds to TRBD1 (5 bases). The sequence derives from a middle-aged man in good health and CMV-seronegative. CDR3 in DNA: TGTGCCAGCAGCTCGGACACCTACGAGCAGTACTTC. Translated: CASSSDTYEQYF.